The clone carrying this T cell receptor (beta chain) has more than one count but fewer than ten. Isolated RNA was reverse transcribed into cDNA used as the sequencing template. Clones were read by immunoSEQ multiplex PCR, and TCRdb kept only the in-frame ones, dropping some. The data show about 190,000 clones, 60% seen once. This CDR3 comprises 13 residues. Trimming took off 1 base at V and 9 bases at J, with 12 bases between the two ends. Germline loops: CDR1 SEHNR, CDR2 FQNEAQ (reference sequence). These data belong to a study of CD8+ T cells in alopecia areata. Treatment meaning: oral pan-JAK inhibitor, 5-10 mg twice daily.

The chain has TRBV7-9 and TRBJ2-5; D perhaps matches TRBD2 (5 bases). The receptor's source is a human donor with alopecia areata. Here the sequenced sample was CD4+ T cells sorted from blood, taken at week 24, from a patient treated with tofacitinib. DNA of the CDR3: TGTGCCAGCAGCTTAGATGGGAGAAGGGCCCAGTACTTC. Protein product: CASSLDGRRAQYF.